Given below is one T cell receptor (beta chain) in context. Its antigen is undetermined. This entry comes from a study of cytomegalovirus exposure and HLA in healthy donors. Findings and caveats of the study: Some V segments, TRBV6-2 and TRBV6-3 among them, were indistinguishable and were therefore excluded.

The PCR used 60 Vbeta and 13 Jbeta primers. Libraries were prepared by immunoSEQ multiplex PCR; TCRdb keeps only in-frame clonotypes and omits some of them. The sample lists about 130,000 clones, roughly 78% occurring once. V lost 3 bases and J lost 1, with 10 bases in between. Germline values: CDR1 LNHDA, CDR2 SQIVND (reference sequence). This CDR3 has 15 residues. V usage is TRBV19 and J usage is TRBJ1-5, with a tentative D call TRBD1 (6 bases). This clonotype was obtained from a man aged 35 to 55 in good health and CMV-seropositive. Sequencing input: PBMCs. CDR3 region: CASSIIRGSNQPQHF. CDR3 in DNA: TGTGCCAGTAGTATTATCAGGGGAAGCAATCAGCCCCAGCATTTT.